This T cell receptor (beta chain) was identified during a study of OX40 agonist ivuxolimab in advanced cancers. Study-wide context: Patients enrolled in dose escalation were diagnosed with hepatocellular carcinoma, melanoma, renal cell or head and neck cancer.

The method was immunoSEQ multiplex PCR; TCRdb's version includes in-frame clones alone and lacks a portion of them. This sample has tens of thousands of clones, with approximately 87% found just once. Germline CDR1 KGHSH, CDR2 LQKENI. V was cut by 1 base and J by 8 bases, with 6 bases left in between. This CDR3 is built from 13 residues. Study outcomes and limitations: Average numbers of expanded clones were greater in CD8+ T cells than in CD4+.

A remark on this clone: Its specificity is not known.

The gene calls are TRBV18 and TRBJ1-6; D gene ambiguous. The sample here was CD4+ or CD8+ T cells sorted from blood, taken in a trial of the OX40 agonist ivuxolimab. This TCR was sampled from an adult with an advanced solid tumor such as melanoma, head and neck, liver or kidney cancer. Here the CDR3 reads CASSPRGDSPLHF. For the CDR3, the DNA is TGTGCCAGCTCACCACGGGGTGATTCACCCCTCCACTTT.